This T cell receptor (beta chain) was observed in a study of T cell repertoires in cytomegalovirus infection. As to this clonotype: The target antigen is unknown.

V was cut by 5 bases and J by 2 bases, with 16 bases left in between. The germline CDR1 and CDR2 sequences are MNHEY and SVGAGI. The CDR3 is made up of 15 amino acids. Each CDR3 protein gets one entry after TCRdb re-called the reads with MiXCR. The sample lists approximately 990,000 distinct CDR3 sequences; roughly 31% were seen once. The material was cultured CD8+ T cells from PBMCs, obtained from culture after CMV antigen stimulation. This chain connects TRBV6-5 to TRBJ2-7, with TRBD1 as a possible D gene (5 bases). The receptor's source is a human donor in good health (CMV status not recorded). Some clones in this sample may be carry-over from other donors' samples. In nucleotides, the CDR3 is TGTGCCAGCAGTCAGCTAGGAAGGGGTGCCTACGAGCAGTACTTC. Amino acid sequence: CASSQLGRGAYEQYF.